The next 15 T cell receptor beta chains were all read from a single sample in a study of blood T cell repertoires in COVID-19. TCRdb's copy holds only in-frame clones and misses some; the assay was immunoSEQ multiplex PCR. This table holds 400,000 to 450,000 clones, 70% to 90% found once. Sequencing was carried out using peripheral blood. Source of these receptors: a man aged 18 to 30 with COVID-19, enrolled during active disease.

The chain combines TRBV29-1 with TRBJ1-2, with unresolved D. V was pared by 3 bases and J by 0 bases, with 5 bases between. CDR3 length: 12 amino acids. Germline CDR1 SQVTM, CDR2 ANQGSEA. CDR3 loop: CSVDEPNYGYTF. The CDR3 region has the DNA TGCAGCGTTGACGAGCCTAACTATGGCTACACCTTC.

The chain is built from TRBV3-1 (or the pseudogene TRBV3-2) and TRBJ2-1; the match to TRBD2 covers 8 bases. The CDR3 extends over 18 amino acids. V gave up 0 bases and J gave up 9 bases; unmatched junction bases: 16. Germline CDR1 reads LGHDT; CDR2 reads YNNKEL (reference sequence). Written as DNA, the CDR3 is TGTGCCAGCAGCCAAGACCCGACTAGCGCCCCCCCCGGCGGTGAGCAGTTCTTC. Translating gives CASSQDPTSAPPGGEQFF.

The CDR3 bases are TGTGCCAGCACCAGACAGGGTACAGATACGCAGTATTTT. Amino acids: CASTRQGTDTQYF. This rearrangement joins TRBV2 to TRBJ2-3; 7 nucleotides match TRBD1. This CDR3 region has 13 residues. Looked up from germline, CDR1 is SNHLY and CDR2 is FYNNEI. With 7 bases clipped from V and 3 bases from J, the junction kept 4 bases outside the gene matches.

The CDR3 loop is CASRLAGGRETQYF. The CDR3 region has the DNA TGCGCCAGCAGACTAGCGGGAGGACGGGAGACCCAGTACTTC. J is TRBJ2-5 and V is TRBV5-1; 12 bases agree with TRBD2. Looked up from germline, CDR1 is SGHRS and CDR2 is YFSETQ. The CDR3 sequence is 14 residues long. With V trimmed by 5 bases and J by 5 bases, 4 bases remained unmatched. Based on the CDR3 plus reference TRBV5-1 and TRBJ2-5, the full variable domain is KAGVTQTPRYLIKTRGQQVTLSCSPISGHRSVSWYQQTPGQGLQFLFEYFSETQRNKGNFPGRFSGRQFSNSRSEMNVSTLELGDSALYLCASRLAGGRETQYFGPGTRLLVL.

This rearrangement joins TRBV18 to TRBJ1-6; 7 bases fit TRBD1. Trimming at V came to 3 bases and at J to 5 bases, leaving 1 base not matched to a gene. Germline CDR1 KGHSH, CDR2 LQKENI. The CDR3 has 14 residues. CDR3 residues: CASSPGTDNSPLHF. CDR3 nucleotides: TGTGCCAGCTCACCCGGGACAGATAATTCACCCCTCCACTTT.

This clone occurred once. This chain joins TRBV2 and TRBJ2-3, with TRBD1 as a possible D gene (6 bases). V lost 7 bases to trimming and J lost 1 base, with 21 bases between them. CDR3 length: 17 residues. Looked up from germline, CDR1 is SNHLY and CDR2 is FYNNEI. The CDR3 sequence: CASISDIQGAGTDTQYF. CDR3 nucleotides: TGTGCCAGCATCTCAGACATACAGGGCGCGGGCACAGATACGCAGTATTTT.

The J gene is TRBJ1-4, the V gene TRBV3-1 (or the pseudogene TRBV3-2); 7 nucleotides line up with TRBD1. Trimming cost V 4 bases and J 2 bases; bases outside gene matches: 1. Germline values: CDR1 LGHDT, CDR2 YNNKEL (reference sequence). The CDR3 runs 14 residues. The CDR3 nucleotides are TGTGCCAGCAGCCGACAGGGCACTAATGAAAAACTGTTTTTT. Its translation is CASSRQGTNEKLFF.

Note on this clone: Other DNA sequences of this sample code for an identical CDR3. The chain recombines TRBV7-9 with TRBJ2-7; 7 nucleotides agree with TRBD1. V shed 1 base and J 7 bases; nucleotides not matched to a gene: 4. Germline lookup yields CDR1 SEHNR and CDR2 FQNEAQ (reference sequence). The CDR3 has 13 amino acids. The chain's CDR3 is CASSLVGRGEQYF. In DNA, the CDR3 is TGTGCCAGCAGCTTAGTAGGCAGGGGGGAGCAGTACTTC. Looking up the rest from reference TRBV7-9 and TRBJ2-7 gives the full variable domain: DTGVSQNPRHKITKRGQNVTFRCDPISEHNRLYWYRQTLGQGPEFLTYFQNEAQLEKSRLLSDRFSAERPKGSFSTLEIQRTEQGDSAMYLCASSLVGRGEQYFGPGTRLTVT.

This chain links TRBV19 with TRBJ1-4, with a weak D call TRBD1 (5 bases). V dropped 4 bases and J dropped 5 bases, with 11 bases sitting between them. From germline, CDR1 is LNHDA and CDR2 SQIVND (reference sequence). CDR3 length: 14 residues. The CDR3 DNA reads TGTGCCAGTAGTAGCTTAGGGGTAAATGAAAAACTGTTTTTT. Translating gives CASSSLGVNEKLFF.

This chain uses TRBV5-4 with TRBJ2-3, with 9 bases aligning to TRBD2. This CDR3 is built from 17 residues. The germline CDR1 and CDR2 sequences are SGHNT and YYREEE (reference sequence). The trim removed 2 bases at V and 6 bases at J, leaving 13 bases unmatched. CDR3 amino acids: CASSFPPLAGGTDTQYF. In DNA form, the CDR3 reads TGTGCCAGCAGCTTCCCACCTTTGGCGGGAGGGACTGATACGCAGTATTTT.

The chain joins TRBV2 to TRBJ2-1; 15 bases line up with TRBD2. The germline V gene encodes CDR1 SNHLY and CDR2 FYNNEI. There are 15 residues in the CDR3. The J segment lost 6 bases and the V segment lost 7 bases, leaving 4 bases of the junction unmatched. CDR3 sequence: CASNWGLAGGNEQFF. CDR3 nucleotide sequence: TGTGCCAGCAACTGGGGACTAGCGGGAGGCAATGAGCAGTTCTTC. The full variable domain, rest sourced from reference TRBV2 and TRBJ2-1, is EPEVTQTPSHQVTQMGQEVILRCVPISNHLYFYWYRQILGQKVEFLVSFYNNEISEKSEIFDDQFSVERPDGSNFTLKIRSTKLEDSAMYFCASNWGLAGGNEQFFGPGTRLTVL.

The CDR3 region has the DNA TGCGCCAGCAGCCTTACGGGACTAGCGGCCAACTACGAGCAGTACTTC. The encoded protein is CASSLTGLAANYEQYF. This chain joins TRBV4-1 and TRBJ2-7, with 11 nucleotides matching TRBD2. This CDR3 is 16 amino acids long. Trimming at V came to 4 bases and at J to 3 bases, leaving 8 bases not matched to a gene. The germline gives CDR1 MGHRA, CDR2 YSYEKL.

The chain employs TRBV7-3 and TRBJ2-1, with D maybe TRBD2 (5 bases). V was cut by 0 bases and J by 10 bases, with 13 bases left in between. The CDR3 is 14 residues long. Germline V gene sequence: CDR1 SGHTA, CDR2 FQGTGA. CDR3 nucleotides: TGTGCCAGCAGCTTAACTTTAGCTGGGGAGGAGCAGTTCTTC. It codes for CASSLTLAGEEQFF.

This clone was detected a few times. V and J are TRBV19 and TRBJ1-5, with no clear D. In germline, CDR1 is LNHDA, CDR2 SQIVND (reference sequence). The V end lost 6 bases, the J end lost 2 bases, and 8 bases lay between the germline ends. The CDR3 is made up of 13 amino acids. The CDR3 DNA reads TGTGCCAGTAGGGTAGCGGGCAATCAGCCCCAGCATTTT. Its translation is CASRVAGNQPQHF.

The rearrangement uses TRBV28 and TRBJ2-3, with 8 bases matching TRBD1. This CDR3 comprises 15 residues. Germline V gene sequence: CDR1 MDHEN, CDR2 SYDVKM. The V and J ends lost 5 bases and 5 bases, in that order; junction bases with no gene match: 9. The CDR3 spells CASSPPGTGGDTQYF. DNA for the CDR3: TGTGCCAGCAGTCCCCCCGGGACAGGAGGAGATACGCAGTATTTT.